This T cell receptor beta chain was sequenced for a study of cytomegalovirus exposure and HLA in healthy donors. Overall study results and limits: TCR beta sequences reportedly predicted most subjects' HLA-A and HLA-B alleles accurately.

About this clone itself: Its specificity is unknown.

PCR involved 60 Vbeta and 13 Jbeta primers. Here immunoSEQ multiplex PCR was the method, and the copy in TCRdb shows in-frame clones only, minus some. This table has over 150,000 clones, roughly two thirds appearing once. The clonotype comes from a woman in her twenties or thirties in good health and CMV-seronegative. Sequencing input: PBMCs.

CDR3 DNA sequence: TGTGCCAGCAGCGCTGGACTAGCGCGTTACAATGAGCAGTTCTTC. Protein product: CASSAGLARYNEQFF. J is TRBJ2-1 and V is TRBV9; 9 positions agree with TRBD2. The CDR3 consists of 15 residues. The junction had 5 bases not matched to a gene; V was cut back by 3 bases and J by 4 bases. The germline CDR1 and CDR2 sequences are SGDLS and YYNGEE.